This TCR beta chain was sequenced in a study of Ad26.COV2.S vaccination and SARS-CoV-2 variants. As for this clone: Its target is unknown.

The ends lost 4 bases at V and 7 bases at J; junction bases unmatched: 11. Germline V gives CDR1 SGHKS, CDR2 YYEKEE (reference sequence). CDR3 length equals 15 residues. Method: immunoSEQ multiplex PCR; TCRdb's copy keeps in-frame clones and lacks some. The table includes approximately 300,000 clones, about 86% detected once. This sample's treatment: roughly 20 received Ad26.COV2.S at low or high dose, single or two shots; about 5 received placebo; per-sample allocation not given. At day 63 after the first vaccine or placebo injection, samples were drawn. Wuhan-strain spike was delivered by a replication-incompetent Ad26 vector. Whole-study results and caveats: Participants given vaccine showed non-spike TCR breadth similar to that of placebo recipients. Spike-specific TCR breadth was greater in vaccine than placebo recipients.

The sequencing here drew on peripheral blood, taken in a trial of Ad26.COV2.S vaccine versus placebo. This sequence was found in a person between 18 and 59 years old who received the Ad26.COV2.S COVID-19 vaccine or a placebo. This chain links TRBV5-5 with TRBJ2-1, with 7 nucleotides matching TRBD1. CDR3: CASSPSRGQINEQFF. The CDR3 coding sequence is TGTGCCAGCAGCCCATCCCGGGGACAGATTAATGAGCAGTTCTTC.